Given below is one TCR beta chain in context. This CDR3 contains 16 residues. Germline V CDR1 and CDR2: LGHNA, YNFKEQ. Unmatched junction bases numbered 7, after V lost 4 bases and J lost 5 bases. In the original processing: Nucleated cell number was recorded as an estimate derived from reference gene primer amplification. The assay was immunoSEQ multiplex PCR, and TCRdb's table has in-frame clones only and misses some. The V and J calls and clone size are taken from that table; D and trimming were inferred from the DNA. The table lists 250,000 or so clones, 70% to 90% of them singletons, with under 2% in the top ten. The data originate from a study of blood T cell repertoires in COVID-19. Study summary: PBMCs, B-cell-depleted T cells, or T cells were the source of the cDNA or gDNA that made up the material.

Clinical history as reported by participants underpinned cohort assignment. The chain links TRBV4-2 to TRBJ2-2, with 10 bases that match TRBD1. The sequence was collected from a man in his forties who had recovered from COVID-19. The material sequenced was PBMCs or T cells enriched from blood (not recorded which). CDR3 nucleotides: TGTGCCAGCAGCCCCAGGACAGGGGGAGGAACCGGGGAGCTGTTTTTT. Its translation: CASSPRTGGGTGELFF.